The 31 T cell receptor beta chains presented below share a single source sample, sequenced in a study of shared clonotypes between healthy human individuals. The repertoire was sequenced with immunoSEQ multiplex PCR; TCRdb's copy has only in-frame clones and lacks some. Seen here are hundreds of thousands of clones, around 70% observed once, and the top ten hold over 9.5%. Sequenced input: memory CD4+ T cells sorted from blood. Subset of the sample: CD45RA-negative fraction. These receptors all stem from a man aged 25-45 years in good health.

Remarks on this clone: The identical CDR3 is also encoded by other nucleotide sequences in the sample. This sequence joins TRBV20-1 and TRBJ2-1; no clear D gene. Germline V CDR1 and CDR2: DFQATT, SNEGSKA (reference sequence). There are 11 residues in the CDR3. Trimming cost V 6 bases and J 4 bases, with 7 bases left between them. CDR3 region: CSADTYNEQFF. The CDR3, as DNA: TGCAGTGCAGATACGTACAATGAGCAGTTCTTC.

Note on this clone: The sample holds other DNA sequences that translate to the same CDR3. CDR3 region: CASSDRRNTEAFF. CDR3 bases: TGTGCCAGCAGTGACAGGCGGAACACTGAAGCTTTCTTT. The chain combines TRBV6-1 with TRBJ1-1, with D uncertain. The CDR3 spans 13 residues. V shed 3 bases and J shed 1 base, with 6 bases lying between them. Germline loops: CDR1 MNHNS, CDR2 SASEGT.

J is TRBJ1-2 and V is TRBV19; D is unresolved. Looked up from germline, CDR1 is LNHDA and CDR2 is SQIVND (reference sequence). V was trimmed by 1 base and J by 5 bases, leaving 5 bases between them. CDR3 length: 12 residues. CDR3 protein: CASSIAPYGYTF. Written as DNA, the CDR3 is TGTGCCAGTAGTATAGCGCCTTATGGCTACACCTTC.

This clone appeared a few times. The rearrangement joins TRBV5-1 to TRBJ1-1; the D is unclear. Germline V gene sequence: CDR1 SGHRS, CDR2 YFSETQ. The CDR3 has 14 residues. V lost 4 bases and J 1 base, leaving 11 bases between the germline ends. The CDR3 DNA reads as TGCGCCAGCAGCCCCGGCCCAGGGAACACTGAAGCTTTCTTT. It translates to CASSPGPGNTEAFF.

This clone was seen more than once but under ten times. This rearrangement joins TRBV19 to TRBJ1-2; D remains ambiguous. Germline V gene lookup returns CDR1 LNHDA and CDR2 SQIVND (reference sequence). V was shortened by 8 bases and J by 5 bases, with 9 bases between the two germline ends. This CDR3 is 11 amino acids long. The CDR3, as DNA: TGTGCCAGTGGGCAAGGGTATGGCTACACCTTC. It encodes CASGQGYGYTF. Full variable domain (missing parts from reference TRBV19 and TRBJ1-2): DGGITQSPKYLFRKEGQNVTLSCEQNLNHDAMYWYRQDPGQGLRLIYYSQIVNDFQKGDIAEGYSVSREKKESFPLTVTSAQKNPTAFYLCASGQGYGYTFGSGTRLTVV.

The DNA for the CDR3 is TGTGCCAGCAGCCAAGCCAGACGACTAGGGCAAGGCACAGATACGCAGTATTTT. This translates into CASSQARRLGQGTDTQYF. The gene calls are TRBV14 and TRBJ2-3, with D tentatively TRBD2 (6 bases). V was cut by 1 base and J by 1 base, with 18 bases left in between. Germline V gene sequence: CDR1 SGHDN, CDR2 FVKESK. The CDR3 length is 18 residues.

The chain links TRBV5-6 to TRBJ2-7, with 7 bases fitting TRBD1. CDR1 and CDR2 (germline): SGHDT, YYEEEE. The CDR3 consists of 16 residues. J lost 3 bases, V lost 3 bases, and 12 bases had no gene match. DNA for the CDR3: TGTGCCAGCAGCTCAAAACACAGGGGTGGTGTCTACGAGCAGTACTTC. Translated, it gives CASSSKHRGGVYEQYF.

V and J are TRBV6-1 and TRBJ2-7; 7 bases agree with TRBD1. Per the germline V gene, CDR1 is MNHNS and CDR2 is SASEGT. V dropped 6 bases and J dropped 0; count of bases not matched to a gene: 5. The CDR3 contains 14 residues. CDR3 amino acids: CASRPGQSSYEQYF. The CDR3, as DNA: TGTGCCAGCAGGCCGGGACAGAGCTCCTACGAGCAGTACTTC.

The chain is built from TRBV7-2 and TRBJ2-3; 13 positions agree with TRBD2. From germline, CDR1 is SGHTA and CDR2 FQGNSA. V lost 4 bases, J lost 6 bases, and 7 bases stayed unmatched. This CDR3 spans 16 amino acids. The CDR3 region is CASSSRTSGSGDTQYF. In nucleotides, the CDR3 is TGTGCCAGCAGCTCCAGGACTAGCGGGAGCGGGGATACGCAGTATTTT.

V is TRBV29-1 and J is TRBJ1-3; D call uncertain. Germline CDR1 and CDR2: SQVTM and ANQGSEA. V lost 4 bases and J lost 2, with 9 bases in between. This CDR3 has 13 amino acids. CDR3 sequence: CSVGDSAGNTIYF. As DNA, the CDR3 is TGCAGCGTTGGGGATTCGGCTGGAAACACCATATATTTT.

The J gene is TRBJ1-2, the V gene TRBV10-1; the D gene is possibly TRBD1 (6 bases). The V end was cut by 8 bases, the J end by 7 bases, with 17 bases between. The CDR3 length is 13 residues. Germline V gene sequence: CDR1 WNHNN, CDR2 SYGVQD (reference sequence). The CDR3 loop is CASSPQGTFGYTF. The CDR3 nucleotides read TGCGCCAGCTCCCCACAGGGAACCTTTGGCTACACCTTC.

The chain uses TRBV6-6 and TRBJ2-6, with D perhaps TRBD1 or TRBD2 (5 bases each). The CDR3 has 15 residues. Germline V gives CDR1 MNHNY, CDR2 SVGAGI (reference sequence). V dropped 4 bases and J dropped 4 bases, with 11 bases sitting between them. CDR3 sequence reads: CASSSPGDGANVLTF. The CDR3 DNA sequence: TGTGCCAGCAGTTCCCCCGGGGACGGGGCCAACGTCCTGACTTTC.

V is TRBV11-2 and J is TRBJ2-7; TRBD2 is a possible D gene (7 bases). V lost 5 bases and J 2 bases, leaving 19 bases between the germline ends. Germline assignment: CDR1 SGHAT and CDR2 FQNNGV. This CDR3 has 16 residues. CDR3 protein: CASSPRAGASTYEQYF. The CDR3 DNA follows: TGTGCCAGCAGCCCCCGTGCGGGGGCTTCAACCTACGAGCAGTACTTC.

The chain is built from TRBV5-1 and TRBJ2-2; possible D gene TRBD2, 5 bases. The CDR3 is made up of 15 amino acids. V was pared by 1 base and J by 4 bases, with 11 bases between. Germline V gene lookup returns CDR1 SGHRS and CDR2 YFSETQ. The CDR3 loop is CASSLIEGGTGELFF. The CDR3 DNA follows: TGCGCCAGCAGCTTGATAGAGGGTGGCACCGGGGAGCTGTTTTTT.

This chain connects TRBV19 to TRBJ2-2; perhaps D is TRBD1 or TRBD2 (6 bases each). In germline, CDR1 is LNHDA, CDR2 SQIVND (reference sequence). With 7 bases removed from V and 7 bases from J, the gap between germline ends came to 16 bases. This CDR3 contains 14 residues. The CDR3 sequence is CASTMRGGGGELFF. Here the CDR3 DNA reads TGTGCCAGTACCATGCGAGGGGGAGGCGGGGAGCTGTTTTTT.

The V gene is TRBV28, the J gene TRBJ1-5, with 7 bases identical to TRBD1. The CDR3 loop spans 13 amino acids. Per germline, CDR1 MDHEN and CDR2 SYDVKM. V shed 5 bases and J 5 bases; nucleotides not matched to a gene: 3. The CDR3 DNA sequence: TGTGCCAGCAGTCTACAGGGGCATCAGCCCCAGCATTTT. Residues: CASSLQGHQPQHF.

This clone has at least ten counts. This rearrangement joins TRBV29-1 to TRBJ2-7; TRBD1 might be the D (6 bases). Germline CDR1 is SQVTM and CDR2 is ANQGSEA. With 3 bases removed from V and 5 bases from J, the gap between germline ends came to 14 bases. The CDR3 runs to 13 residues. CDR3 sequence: CSVDFTGLNEQYF. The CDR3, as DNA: TGCAGCGTTGATTTTACAGGGCTTAACGAGCAGTACTTC.

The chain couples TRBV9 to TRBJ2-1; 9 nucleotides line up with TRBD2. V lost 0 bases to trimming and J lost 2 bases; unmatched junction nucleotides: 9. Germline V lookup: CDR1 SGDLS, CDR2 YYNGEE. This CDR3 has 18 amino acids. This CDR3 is CASSVAITLAGAYNEQFF. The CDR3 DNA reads TGTGCCAGCAGCGTAGCCATCACACTAGCGGGCGCCTACAATGAGCAGTTCTTC.

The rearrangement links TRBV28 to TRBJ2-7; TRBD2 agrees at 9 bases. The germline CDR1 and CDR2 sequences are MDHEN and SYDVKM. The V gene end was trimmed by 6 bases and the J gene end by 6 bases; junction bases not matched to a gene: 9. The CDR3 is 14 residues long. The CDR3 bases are TGTGCCAGCAGCCAACCGGGACTAGCTGCCGAGCAGTACTTC. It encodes CASSQPGLAAEQYF.

The CDR3 region is CASSPQGTGNSPEQFF. CDR3 bases: TGTGCCAGCTCACCGCAGGGGACTGGGAATTCTCCCGAGCAGTTCTTC. The J gene is TRBJ2-1, the V gene TRBV18, with D perhaps given as TRBD1 or TRBD2 (6 bases each). The ends were cut back, 3 bases at V and 10 bases at J, with 22 bases in the middle. The length of the CDR3 is 16 residues. Looked up from germline, CDR1 is KGHSH and CDR2 is LQKENI.

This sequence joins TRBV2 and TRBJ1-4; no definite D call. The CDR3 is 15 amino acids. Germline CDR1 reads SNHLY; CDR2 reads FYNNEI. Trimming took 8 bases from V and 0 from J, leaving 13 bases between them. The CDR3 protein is CASLLDTATNEKLFF. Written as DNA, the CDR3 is TGTGCCAGCCTGCTGGATACCGCAACTAATGAAAAACTGTTTTTT.

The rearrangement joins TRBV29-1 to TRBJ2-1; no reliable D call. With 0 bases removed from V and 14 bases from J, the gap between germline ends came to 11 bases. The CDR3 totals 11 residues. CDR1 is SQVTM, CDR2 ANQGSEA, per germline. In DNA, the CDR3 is TGCAGCGTTGAAGATCCCCCTTCGAAGTTCTTC. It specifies CSVEDPPSKFF.

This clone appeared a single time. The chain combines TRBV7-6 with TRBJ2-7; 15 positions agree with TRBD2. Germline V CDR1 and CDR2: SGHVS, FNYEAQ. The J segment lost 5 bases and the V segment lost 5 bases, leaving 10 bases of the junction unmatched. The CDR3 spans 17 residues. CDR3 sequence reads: CASSQGTSGRKRDEQYF. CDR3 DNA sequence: TGTGCCAGCAGCCAAGGGACTAGCGGGAGGAAACGCGACGAGCAGTACTTC.

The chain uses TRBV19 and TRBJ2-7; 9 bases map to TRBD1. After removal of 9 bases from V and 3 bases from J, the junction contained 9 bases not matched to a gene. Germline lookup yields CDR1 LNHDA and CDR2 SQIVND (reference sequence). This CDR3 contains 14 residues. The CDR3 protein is CASSEPGQGYEQYF. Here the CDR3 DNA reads TGTGCCAGCTCGGAGCCGGGACAGGGCTACGAGCAGTACTTC.

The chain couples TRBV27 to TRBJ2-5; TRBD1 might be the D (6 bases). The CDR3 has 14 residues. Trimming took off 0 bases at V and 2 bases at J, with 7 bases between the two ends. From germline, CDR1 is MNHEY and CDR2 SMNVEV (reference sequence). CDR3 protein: CASSLSGGQETQYF. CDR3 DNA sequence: TGTGCCAGCAGTTTATCAGGGGGTCAAGAGACCCAGTACTTC.

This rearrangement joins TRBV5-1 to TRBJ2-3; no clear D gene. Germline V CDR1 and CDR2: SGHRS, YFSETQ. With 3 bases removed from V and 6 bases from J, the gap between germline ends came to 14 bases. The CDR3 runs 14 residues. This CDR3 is CASSYDPSPDTQYF. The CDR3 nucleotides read TGCGCCAGCAGCTACGACCCCTCCCCTGATACGCAGTATTTT.

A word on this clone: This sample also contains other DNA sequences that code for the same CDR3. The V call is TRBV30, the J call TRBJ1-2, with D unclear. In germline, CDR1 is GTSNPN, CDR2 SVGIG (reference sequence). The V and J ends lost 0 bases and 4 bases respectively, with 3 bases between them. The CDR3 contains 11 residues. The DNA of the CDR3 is TGTGCCTGGAGTGTACTCTATGGCTACACCTTC. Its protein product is CAWSVLYGYTF. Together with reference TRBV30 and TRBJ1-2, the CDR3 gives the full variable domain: SQTIHQWPATLVQPVGSPLSLECTVEGTSNPNLYWYRQAAGRGLQLLFYSVGIGQISSEVPQNLSASRPQDRQFILSSKKLLLSDSGFYLCAWSVLYGYTFGSGTRLTVV.

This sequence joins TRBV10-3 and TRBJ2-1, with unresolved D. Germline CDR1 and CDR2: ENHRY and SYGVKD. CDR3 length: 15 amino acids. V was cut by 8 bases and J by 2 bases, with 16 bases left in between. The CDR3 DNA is TGTGCCATCCAGGCCGCAGTTGGGCCCTACAATGAGCAGTTCTTC. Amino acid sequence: CAIQAAVGPYNEQFF.

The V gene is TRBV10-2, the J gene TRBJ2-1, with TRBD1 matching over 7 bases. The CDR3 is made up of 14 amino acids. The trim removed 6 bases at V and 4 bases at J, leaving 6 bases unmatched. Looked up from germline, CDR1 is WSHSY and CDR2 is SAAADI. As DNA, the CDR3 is TGCGCCAGCAGCCCCAGGGGGAGATACAATGAGCAGTTCTTC. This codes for CASSPRGRYNEQFF.

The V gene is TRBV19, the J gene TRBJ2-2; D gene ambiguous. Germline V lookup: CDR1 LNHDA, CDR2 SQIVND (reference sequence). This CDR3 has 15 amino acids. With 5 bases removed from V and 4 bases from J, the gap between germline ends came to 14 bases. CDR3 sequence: CASSPSVGPTGELFF. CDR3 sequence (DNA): TGTGCCAGTAGTCCCAGCGTGGGCCCCACCGGGGAGCTGTTTTTT.

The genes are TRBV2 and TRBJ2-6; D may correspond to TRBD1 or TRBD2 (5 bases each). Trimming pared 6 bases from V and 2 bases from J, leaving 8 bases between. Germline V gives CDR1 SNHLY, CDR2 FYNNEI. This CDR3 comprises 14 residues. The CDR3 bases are TGTGCCAGCAGGGGGGAACCTGGGGCCAACGTCCTGACTTTC. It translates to CASRGEPGANVLTF. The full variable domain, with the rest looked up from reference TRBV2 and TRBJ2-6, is EPEVTQTPSHQVTQMGQEVILRCVPISNHLYFYWYRQILGQKVEFLVSFYNNEISEKSEIFDDQFSVERPDGSNFTLKIRSTKLEDSAMYFCASRGEPGANVLTFGAGSRLTVL.